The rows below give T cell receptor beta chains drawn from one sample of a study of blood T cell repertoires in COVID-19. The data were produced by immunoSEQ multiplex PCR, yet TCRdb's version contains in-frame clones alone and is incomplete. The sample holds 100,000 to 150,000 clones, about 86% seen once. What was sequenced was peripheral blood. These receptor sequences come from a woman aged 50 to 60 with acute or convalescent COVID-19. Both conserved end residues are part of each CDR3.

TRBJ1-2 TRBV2 CASSVTTDYGYTF
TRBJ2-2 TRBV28 CASQRGGTGELFF
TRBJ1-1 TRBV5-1 CASSLEGGREAFF
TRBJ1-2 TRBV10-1 CASIMTGSPHTF
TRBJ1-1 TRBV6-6 CASGSFAEAFF
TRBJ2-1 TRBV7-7 CASSYGTGDYNEQFF
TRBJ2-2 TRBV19 CASSMPRTGLGTGELFF
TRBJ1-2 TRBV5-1 CASSLGQGTYGYTF
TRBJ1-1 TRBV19 CASRKQGNTEAFF
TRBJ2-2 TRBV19 CASSITQGNTGELFF
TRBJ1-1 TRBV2 CASSHPIDRGDTEAFF
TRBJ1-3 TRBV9 CASSVGSSSGNTIYF
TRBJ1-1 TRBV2 CASRADRDTEAFF
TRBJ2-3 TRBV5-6 CASIISGGTDTDTQYF
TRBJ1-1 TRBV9 CASSVAGRDTEAFF
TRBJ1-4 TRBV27 CASSPFYLTEGEKLFF
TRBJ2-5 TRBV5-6 CASSPIRQGEETQYF
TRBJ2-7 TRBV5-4 CASSLKGAGSSYEQYF
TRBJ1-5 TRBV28 CASSLSDRVNQPQHF
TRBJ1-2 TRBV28 CASRGEQGDYGYTF
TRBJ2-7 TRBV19 CASSKPGGQGVYEQYF
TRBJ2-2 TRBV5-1 CASSFSQGASTGELFF
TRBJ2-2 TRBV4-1 CASSKQPGTSGGAGNTGELFF
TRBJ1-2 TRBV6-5 CASRMRQLANYGYTF
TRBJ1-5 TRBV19 CASSLRLYSNQPQHF
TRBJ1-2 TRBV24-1 CATSDSDYGYTF
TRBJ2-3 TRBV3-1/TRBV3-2 CASSPSIGGGTLTQYF
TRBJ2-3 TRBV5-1 CASSLVGPTSTDTQYF
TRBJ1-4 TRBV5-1 CASSLDPPGLRATNEKLFF
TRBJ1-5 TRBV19 CASSIVGINQPQHF
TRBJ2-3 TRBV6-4 CASREYLDTDTQYF
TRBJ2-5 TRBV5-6 CASSLVPTGVGETQYF
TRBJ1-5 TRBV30 CAWSPQGNQPQHF
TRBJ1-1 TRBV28 CASSHTRTGAEAFF
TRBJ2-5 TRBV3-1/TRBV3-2 CASSPVVGAQETQYF
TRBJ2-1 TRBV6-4 CASSDSTGGRKFF
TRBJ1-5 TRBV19 CASSITRVSNQPQHF
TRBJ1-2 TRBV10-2 CASSDSGGNGYTF
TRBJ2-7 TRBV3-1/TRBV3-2 CASSQDLSGGSNEQYF
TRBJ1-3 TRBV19 CASSIRRQISGNTIYF
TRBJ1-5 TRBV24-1 CATSSGQGANQPQHF
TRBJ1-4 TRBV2 CASTGTVQGEKLFF
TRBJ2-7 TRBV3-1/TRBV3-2 CASSHKEGLGHFYEQYF
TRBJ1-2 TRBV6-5 CASRTTGNGGYTF
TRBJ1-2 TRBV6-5 CASTDGGTYREGYTF
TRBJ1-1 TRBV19 CASSRPGVKTAEAFF
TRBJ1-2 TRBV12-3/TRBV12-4 CASSPTGAGGYTF
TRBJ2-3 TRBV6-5 CASNAGGGDTQYF
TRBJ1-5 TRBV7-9 CASTMGGNNQPQHF
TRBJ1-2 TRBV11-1 CASSFAGQGAFLSF
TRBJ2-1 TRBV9 CASSPRQGPWANEQFF
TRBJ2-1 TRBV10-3 CAISESGVEEQFF
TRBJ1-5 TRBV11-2 CASSAGRQKPQHF
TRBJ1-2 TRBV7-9 CASSRGQNYGYTF
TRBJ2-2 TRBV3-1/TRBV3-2 CASSQIHSGGKTGELFF
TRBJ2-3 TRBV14 CASSQVGQGSEDTQYF
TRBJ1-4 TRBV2 CASSGETKKLFF
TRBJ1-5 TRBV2 CASRLTGSQPQHF